The 13 T cell receptor beta chains given below trace back to one sample, sequenced in a study of blood T cell repertoires in COVID-19. Libraries were prepared by immunoSEQ multiplex PCR; TCRdb keeps only in-frame clonotypes and omits some of them. The sample yields tens of thousands of clones, 88% seen once. Specimen: PBMCs or T cells enriched from blood (not recorded which). Every receptor here comes from a woman between 40 and 50 years old who had recovered from COVID-19.

The chain employs TRBV3-1 (or the pseudogene TRBV3-2) and TRBJ1-6, with TRBD1 matching over 8 bases. CDR1 is LGHDT and CDR2 is YNNKEL in the germline V gene (reference sequence). The CDR3 is 14 residues long. The ends lost 4 bases at V and 8 bases at J; junction bases unmatched: 4. The CDR3 region is CASSPGTGHSPLHF. The DNA for the CDR3 is TGTGCCAGCAGCCCCGGGACAGGTCATTCACCCCTCCACTTT.

This chain links TRBV4-1 with TRBJ2-5, with D possibly being TRBD2 (6 bases). Trimming removed 0 bases from V and 1 base from J, with 12 bases in between. The CDR3 length is 16 residues. CDR1 is MGHRA and CDR2 is YSYEKL in the germline V gene. CDR3 nucleotides: TGCGCCAGCAGCCAAGAGAAGCGGGCCGCCCAAGAGACCCAGTACTTC. Protein product: CASSQEKRAAQETQYF.

The chain links TRBV19 to TRBJ1-1; 7 positions match TRBD1. Germline V gene lookup returns CDR1 LNHDA and CDR2 SQIVND (reference sequence). The V gene end was trimmed by 1 base and the J gene end by 5 bases; junction bases not matched to a gene: 10. This CDR3 has 16 amino acids. CDR3 in DNA: TGTGCCAGTAGTATAGGAACACAGGGGAGTGGTACTGAAGCTTTCTTT. Translated: CASSIGTQGSGTEAFF.

V usage is TRBV9 and J usage is TRBJ1-2; TRBD1 is a possible D gene (6 bases). The CDR3 is made up of 15 amino acids. Germline lookup yields CDR1 SGDLS and CDR2 YYNGEE. V gave up 0 bases and J gave up 3 bases, with 12 bases separating them. The CDR3 region is CASSVDGGQHYGYTF. The CDR3 nucleotides read TGTGCCAGCAGCGTAGACGGTGGACAGCACTATGGCTACACCTTC.

The CDR3 spells CASSEQPGTGYGYTF. The CDR3 DNA is TGTGCCAGCAGTGAACAGCCCGGGACAGGGTATGGCTACACCTTC. The V gene is TRBV6-1, the J gene TRBJ1-2; 9 positions agree with TRBD1. CDR1 is MNHNS, CDR2 SASEGT, per germline. Trimming took 2 bases from V and 5 from J; bases not matched to a gene: 6. The CDR3 sequence is 15 residues long.

This rearrangement joins TRBV7-9 to TRBJ2-1; the match to TRBD1 covers 7 bases. Germline V CDR1 and CDR2: SEHNR, FQNEAQ (reference sequence). The CDR3 is 14 amino acids. V was clipped by 6 bases and J by 5 bases; unmatched bases: 7. The CDR3 spells CASRRTGADNEQFF. The DNA of the CDR3 is TGTGCCAGCAGACGTACAGGGGCGGACAATGAGCAGTTCTTC.

The genes are TRBV2 and TRBJ1-6; D is uncertain. The CDR3 consists of 15 residues. V lost 6 bases and J lost 0, with 9 bases in between. Germline V lookup: CDR1 SNHLY, CDR2 FYNNEI. The CDR3 bases are TGTGCCAGCAGGCTGGGGAGCTCCTATAATTCACCCCTCCACTTT. Translation gives CASRLGSSYNSPLHF.

The chain is built from TRBV10-2 and TRBJ2-2, with 8 bases lining up with TRBD2. The CDR3 is 18 amino acids. The germline gives CDR1 WSHSY, CDR2 SAAADI. V shed 2 bases and J 2 bases; nucleotides not matched to a gene: 10. DNA for the CDR3: TGCGCCAGCAGTGAGACCTCCACTAGCGGAGTAAACACCGGGGAGCTGTTTTTT. It is translated as CASSETSTSGVNTGELFF.

This clone was seen once. The chain is built from TRBV6-6 and TRBJ1-5; the D is unclear. The V gene's germline CDR1 is MNHNY and CDR2 SVGAGI (reference sequence). This CDR3 region has 13 residues. Between the trimmed V and J ends, which lost 2 bases and 4 bases, there was a span of 6 bases. The CDR3 protein is CASSYEFNQPQHF. For the CDR3, the DNA is TGTGCCAGCAGTTACGAGTTTAATCAGCCCCAGCATTTT.

This chain joins TRBV18 and TRBJ2-2; weak D call: TRBD1 (5 bases). From germline, CDR1 is KGHSH and CDR2 LQKENI. Trimming pared 2 bases from V and 1 base from J, leaving 11 bases between. The CDR3 has 16 residues. The CDR3 DNA follows: TGTGCCAGCTCACCAAAGGCAGGGTGGAACACCGGGGAGCTGTTTTTT. Protein: CASSPKAGWNTGELFF.

The chain combines TRBV19 with TRBJ2-1, with a tentative D call TRBD2 (6 bases). Looked up from germline, CDR1 is LNHDA and CDR2 is SQIVND (reference sequence). The CDR3 is 15 amino acids. With 5 bases removed from V and 8 bases from J, the gap between germline ends came to 19 bases. The CDR3 DNA sequence: TGTGCCAGTAGTCAACTCGGCGGGGTAAGGGATGAGCAGTTCTTC. It translates to CASSQLGGVRDEQFF.

The chain combines TRBV7-9 with TRBJ1-2, with 9 bases lining up with TRBD1. The CDR3 length is 15 residues. V gave up 5 bases and J gave up 8 bases; unmatched junction bases: 12. Germline CDR1 is SEHNR and CDR2 is FQNEAQ (reference sequence). CDR3 nucleotides: TGTGCCAGCAGCACGGCCGGGACAGGGCATCGGGGCTACACCTTC. Translated: CASSTAGTGHRGYTF.

The V and J genes are TRBV4-1 and TRBJ2-1; possibly TRBD2 for D (6 bases). Between the trimmed V and J ends, which lost 5 bases and 6 bases, there was a span of 8 bases. This CDR3 region has 12 residues. The V gene's germline CDR1 is MGHRA and CDR2 YSYEKL. The DNA for the CDR3 is TGCGCCAGCAGCGCGGGGTCCAATGAGCAGTTCTTC. This sequence encodes CASSAGSNEQFF.